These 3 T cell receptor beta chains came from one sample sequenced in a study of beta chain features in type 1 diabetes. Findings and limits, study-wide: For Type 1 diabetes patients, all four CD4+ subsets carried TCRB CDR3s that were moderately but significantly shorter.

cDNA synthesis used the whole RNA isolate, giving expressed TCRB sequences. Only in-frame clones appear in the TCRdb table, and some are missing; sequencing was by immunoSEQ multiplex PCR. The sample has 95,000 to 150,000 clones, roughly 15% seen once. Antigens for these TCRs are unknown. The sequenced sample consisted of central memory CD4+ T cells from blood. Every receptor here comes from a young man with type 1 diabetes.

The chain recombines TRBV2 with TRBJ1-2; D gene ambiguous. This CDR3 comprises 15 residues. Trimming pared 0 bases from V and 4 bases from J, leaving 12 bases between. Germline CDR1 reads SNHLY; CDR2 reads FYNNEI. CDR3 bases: TGTGCCAGCAGTGAAGCGGGCGGGGTGGCCTATGGCTACACCTTC. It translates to CASSEAGGVAYGYTF.

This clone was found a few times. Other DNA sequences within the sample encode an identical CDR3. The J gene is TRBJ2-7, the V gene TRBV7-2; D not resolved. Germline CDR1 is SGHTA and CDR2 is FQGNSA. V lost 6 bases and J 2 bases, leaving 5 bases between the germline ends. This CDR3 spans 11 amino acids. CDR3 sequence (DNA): TGTGCCAGCAGTTCGGCCTACGAGCAGTACTTC. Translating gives CASSSAYEQYF.

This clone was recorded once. The DNA for the CDR3 is TGTGCCAGCACTAATGACAGGGTCAATTCACCCCTCCACTTT. This encodes CASTNDRVNSPLHF. The J gene is TRBJ1-6, the V gene TRBV28, with 7 bases aligning to TRBD1. Germline V gene sequence: CDR1 MDHEN, CDR2 SYDVKM. V was clipped by 7 bases and J by 7 bases; unmatched bases: 7. CDR3 length: 14 residues.